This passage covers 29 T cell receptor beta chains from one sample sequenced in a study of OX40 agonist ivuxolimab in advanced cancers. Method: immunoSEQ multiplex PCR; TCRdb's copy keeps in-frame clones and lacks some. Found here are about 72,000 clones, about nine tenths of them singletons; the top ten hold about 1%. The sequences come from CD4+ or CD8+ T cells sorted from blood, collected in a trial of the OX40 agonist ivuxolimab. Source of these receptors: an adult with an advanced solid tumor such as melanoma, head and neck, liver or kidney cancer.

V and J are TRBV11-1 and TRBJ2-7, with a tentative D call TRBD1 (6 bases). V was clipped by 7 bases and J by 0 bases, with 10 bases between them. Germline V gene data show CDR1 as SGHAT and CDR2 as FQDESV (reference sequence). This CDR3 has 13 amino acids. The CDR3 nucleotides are TGTGCCAGCAATCGGGACACCTCCTACGAGCAGTACTTC. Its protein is CASNRDTSYEQYF.

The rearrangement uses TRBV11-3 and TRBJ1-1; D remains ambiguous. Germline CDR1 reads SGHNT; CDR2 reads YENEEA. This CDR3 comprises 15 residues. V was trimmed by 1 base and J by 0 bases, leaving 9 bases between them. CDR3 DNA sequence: TGTGCCAGCAGCTTAGGGGAACCCATGAACACTGAAGCTTTCTTT. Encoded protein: CASSLGEPMNTEAFF. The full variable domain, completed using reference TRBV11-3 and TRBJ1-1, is EAGVVQSPRYKIIEKKQPVAFWCNPISGHNTLYWYLQNLGQGPELLIRYENEEAVDDSQLPKDRFSAERLKGVDSTLKIQPAELGDSAVYLCASSLGEPMNTEAFFGQGTRLTVV.

The CDR3 DNA sequence: TGTGCCAGCAGTGGGGAACTAGCGGGGCGGGGTGAGCAGTTCTTC. Translating it yields CASSGELAGRGEQFF. This rearrangement joins TRBV6-1 to TRBJ2-1, with 10 bases matching TRBD2. V shed 4 bases and J 9 bases; nucleotides not matched to a gene: 9. Germline V gene data show CDR1 as MNHNS and CDR2 as SASEGT. The CDR3 consists of 15 residues.

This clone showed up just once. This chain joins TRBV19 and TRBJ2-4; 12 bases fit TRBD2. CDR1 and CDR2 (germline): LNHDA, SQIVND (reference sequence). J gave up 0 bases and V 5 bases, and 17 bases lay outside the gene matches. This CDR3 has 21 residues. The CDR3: CASSPHPGGTSGFIAKNIQYF. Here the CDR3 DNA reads TGTGCCAGTAGTCCCCACCCAGGTGGGACTAGCGGGTTCATAGCCAAAAACATTCAGTACTTC.

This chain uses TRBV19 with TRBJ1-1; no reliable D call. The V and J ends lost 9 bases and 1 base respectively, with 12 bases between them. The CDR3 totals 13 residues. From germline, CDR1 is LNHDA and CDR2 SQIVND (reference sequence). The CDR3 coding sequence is TGTGCCAGCCGTACCCCAGGGAACACTGAAGCTTTCTTT. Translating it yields CASRTPGNTEAFF. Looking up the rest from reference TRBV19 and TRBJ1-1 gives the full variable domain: DGGITQSPKYLFRKEGQNVTLSCEQNLNHDAMYWYRQDPGQGLRLIYYSQIVNDFQKGDIAEGYSVSREKKESFPLTVTSAQKNPTAFYLCASRTPGNTEAFFGQGTRLTVV.

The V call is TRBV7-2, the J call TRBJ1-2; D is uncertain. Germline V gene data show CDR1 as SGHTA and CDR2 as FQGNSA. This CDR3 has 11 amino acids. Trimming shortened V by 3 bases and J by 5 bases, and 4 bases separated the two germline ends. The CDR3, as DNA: TGTGCCAGCAGCTTGAATTATGGCTACACCTTC. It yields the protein CASSLNYGYTF.

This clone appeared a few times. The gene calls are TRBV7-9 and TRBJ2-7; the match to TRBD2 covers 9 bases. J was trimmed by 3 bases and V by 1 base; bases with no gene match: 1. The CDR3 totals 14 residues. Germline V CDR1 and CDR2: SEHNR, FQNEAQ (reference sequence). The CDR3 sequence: CASSLGSGSYEQYF. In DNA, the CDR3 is TGTGCCAGCAGCTTAGGTAGCGGGAGCTACGAGCAGTACTTC.

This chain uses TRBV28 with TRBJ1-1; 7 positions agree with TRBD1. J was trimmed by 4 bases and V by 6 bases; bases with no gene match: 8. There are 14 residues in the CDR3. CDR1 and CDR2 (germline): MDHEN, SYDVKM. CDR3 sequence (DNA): TGTGCCAGCAGGAAGGCAGGGGGAGGCACTGAAGCTTTCTTT. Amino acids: CASRKAGGGTEAFF.

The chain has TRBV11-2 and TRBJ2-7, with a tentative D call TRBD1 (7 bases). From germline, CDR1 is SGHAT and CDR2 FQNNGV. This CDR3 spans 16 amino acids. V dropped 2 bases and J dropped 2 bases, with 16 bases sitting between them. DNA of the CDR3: TGTGCCAGCAGCTTAAGGAGGGACAGAAGAACCTACGAGCAGTACTTC. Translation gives CASSLRRDRRTYEQYF.

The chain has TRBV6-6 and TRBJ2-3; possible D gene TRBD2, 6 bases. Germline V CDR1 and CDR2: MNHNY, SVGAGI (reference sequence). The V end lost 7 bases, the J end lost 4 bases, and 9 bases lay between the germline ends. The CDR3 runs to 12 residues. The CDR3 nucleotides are TGTGCCAGCAACCGACTAGCAGATACGCAGTATTTT. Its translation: CASNRLADTQYF.

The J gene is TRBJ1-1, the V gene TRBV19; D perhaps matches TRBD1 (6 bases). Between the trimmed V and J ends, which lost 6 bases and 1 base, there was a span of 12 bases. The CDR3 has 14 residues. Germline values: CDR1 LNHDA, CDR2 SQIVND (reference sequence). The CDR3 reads CASRTRTENTEAFF. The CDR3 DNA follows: TGTGCCAGTAGAACCCGGACAGAGAACACTGAAGCTTTCTTT.

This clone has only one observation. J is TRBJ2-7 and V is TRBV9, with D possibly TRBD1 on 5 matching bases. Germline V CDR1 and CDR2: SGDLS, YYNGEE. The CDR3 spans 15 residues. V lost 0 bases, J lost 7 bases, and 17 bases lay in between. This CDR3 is CASSVGLGAKREQYF. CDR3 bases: TGTGCCAGCAGCGTAGGCCTTGGGGCGAAGAGGGAGCAGTACTTC.

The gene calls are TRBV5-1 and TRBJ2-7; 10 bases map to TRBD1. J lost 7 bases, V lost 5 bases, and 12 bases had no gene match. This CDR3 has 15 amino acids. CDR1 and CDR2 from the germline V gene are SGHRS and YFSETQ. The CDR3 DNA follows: TGCGCCAGCAGTCCCGGGACAGGGGCACTACTTGAGCAGTACTTC. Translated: CASSPGTGALLEQYF.

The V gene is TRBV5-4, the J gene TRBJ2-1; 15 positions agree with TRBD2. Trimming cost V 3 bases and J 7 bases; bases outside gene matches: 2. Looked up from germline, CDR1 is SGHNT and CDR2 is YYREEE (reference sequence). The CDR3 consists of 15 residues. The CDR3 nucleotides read TGTGCCAGCAGCTCGGGACTAGCGGGAGGAAATGAGCAGTTCTTC. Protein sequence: CASSSGLAGGNEQFF.

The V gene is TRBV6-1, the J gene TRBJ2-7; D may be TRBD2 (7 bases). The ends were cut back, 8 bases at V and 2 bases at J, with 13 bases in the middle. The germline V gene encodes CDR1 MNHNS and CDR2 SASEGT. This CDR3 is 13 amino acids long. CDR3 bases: TGTGCCAGCGGGGGGGGGCCAACCTACGAGCAGTACTTC. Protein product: CASGGGPTYEQYF.

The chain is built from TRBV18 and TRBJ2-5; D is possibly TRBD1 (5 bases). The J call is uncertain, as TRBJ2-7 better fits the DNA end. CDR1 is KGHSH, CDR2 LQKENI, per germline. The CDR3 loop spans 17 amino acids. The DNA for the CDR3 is TGTGCCAGCTCACCGCTGGATCTCCAGGGCCCAACCTACGAGCAGTACTTC. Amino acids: CASSPLDLQGPTYEQYF.

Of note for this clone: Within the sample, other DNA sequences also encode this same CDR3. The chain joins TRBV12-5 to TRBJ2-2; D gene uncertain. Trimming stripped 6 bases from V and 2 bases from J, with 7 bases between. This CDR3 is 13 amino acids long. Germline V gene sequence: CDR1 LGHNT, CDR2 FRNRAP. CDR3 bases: TGTGCTAGTGGCCTCTTTAACACCGGGGAGCTGTTTTTT. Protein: CASGLFNTGELFF.

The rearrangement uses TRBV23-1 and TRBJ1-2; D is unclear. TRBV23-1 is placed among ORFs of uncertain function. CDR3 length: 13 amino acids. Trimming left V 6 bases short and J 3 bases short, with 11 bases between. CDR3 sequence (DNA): TGCGCCAGCAGCCGGAACCACTACTATGGCTACACCTTC. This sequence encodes CASSRNHYYGYTF.

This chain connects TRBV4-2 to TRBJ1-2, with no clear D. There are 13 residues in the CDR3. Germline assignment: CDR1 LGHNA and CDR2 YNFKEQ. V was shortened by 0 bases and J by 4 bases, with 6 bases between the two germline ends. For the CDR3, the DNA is TGTGCCAGCAGCCAAGATAACGGCTATGGCTACACCTTC. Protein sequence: CASSQDNGYGYTF.

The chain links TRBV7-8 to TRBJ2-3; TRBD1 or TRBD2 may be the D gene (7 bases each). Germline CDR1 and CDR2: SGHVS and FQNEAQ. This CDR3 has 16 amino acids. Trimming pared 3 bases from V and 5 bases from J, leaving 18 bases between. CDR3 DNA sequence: TGTGCCAGCAGCTTCCTGGGGGGGACAGCGTTAGATACGCAGTATTTT. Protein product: CASSFLGGTALDTQYF.

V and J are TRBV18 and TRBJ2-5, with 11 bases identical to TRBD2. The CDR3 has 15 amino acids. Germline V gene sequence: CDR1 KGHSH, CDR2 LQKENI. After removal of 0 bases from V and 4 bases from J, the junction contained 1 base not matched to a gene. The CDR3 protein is CASSPPGLAAETQYF. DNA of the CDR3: TGTGCCAGCTCACCACCGGGACTAGCGGCAGAGACCCAGTACTTC.

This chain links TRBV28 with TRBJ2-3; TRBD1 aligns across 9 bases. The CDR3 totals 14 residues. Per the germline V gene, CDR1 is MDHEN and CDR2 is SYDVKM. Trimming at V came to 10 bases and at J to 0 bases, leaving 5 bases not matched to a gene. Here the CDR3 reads CATTGGPSTDTQYF. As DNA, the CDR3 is TGTGCCACTACAGGGGGCCCTAGCACAGATACGCAGTATTTT.

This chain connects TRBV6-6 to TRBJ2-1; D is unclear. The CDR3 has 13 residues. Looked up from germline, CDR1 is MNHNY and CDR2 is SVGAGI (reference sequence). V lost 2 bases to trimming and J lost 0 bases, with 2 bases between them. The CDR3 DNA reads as TGTGCCAGCAGTTACGACTCCTACAATGAGCAGTTCTTC. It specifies CASSYDSYNEQFF.

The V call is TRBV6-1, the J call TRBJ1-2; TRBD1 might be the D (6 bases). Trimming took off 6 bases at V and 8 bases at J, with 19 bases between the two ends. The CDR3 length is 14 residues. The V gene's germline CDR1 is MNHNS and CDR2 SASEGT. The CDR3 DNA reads TGTGCCAGCAGACCAGGACAGACTCTCTTCGGCTACACCTTC. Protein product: CASRPGQTLFGYTF.

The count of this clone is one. CDR3 sequence: CASKIARDVGYTF. The DNA for the CDR3 is TGTGCCAGCAAGATTGCCAGGGACGTTGGCTACACCTTC. This rearrangement joins TRBV2 to TRBJ1-2; D is possibly TRBD1 (5 bases). V lost 7 bases, J lost 7 bases, and 16 bases lay in between. This CDR3 has 13 amino acids. Germline lookup yields CDR1 SNHLY and CDR2 FYNNEI.

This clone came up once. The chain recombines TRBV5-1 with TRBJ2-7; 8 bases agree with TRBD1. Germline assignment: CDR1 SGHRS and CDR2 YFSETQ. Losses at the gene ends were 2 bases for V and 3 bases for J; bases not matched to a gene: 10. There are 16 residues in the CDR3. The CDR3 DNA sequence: TGCGCCAGCAGCTTCGCGATCGACAGGGGTAACTACGAGCAGTACTTC. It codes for CASSFAIDRGNYEQYF.

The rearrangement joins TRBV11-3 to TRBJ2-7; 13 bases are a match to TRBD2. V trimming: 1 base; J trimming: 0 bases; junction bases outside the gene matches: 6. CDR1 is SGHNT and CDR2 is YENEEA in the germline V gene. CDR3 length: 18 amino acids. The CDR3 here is CASSLGLAGGMSSYEQYF. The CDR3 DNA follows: TGTGCCAGCAGCTTAGGACTAGCGGGGGGTATGAGCTCCTACGAGCAGTACTTC.

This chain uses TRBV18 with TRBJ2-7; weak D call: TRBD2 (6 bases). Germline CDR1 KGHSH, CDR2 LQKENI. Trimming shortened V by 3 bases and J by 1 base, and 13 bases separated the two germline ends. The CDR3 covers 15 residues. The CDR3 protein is CASSPVAGSSYEQYF. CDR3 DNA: TGTGCCAGCTCACCGGTGGCGGGGTCATCCTACGAGCAGTACTTC.

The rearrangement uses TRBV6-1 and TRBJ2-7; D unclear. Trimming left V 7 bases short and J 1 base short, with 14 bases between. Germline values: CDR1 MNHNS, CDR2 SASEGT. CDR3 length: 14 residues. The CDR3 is CASTALPQSYEQYF. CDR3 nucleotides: TGTGCCAGCACAGCTCTCCCCCAGTCCTACGAGCAGTACTTC.